This TCR beta chain was identified in a study of shared clonotypes between healthy human individuals. Every contributor of samples was a Caucasian grown-up residing in Nashville, Tennessee. As to this clone: Its antigen is unknown.

The V gene's germline CDR1 is MDHEN and CDR2 SYDVKM. Between the trimmed V and J ends, which lost 3 bases and 2 bases, there was a span of 5 bases. The CDR3 consists of 12 residues. Deep-level running was used for the assay. The table came from immunoSEQ multiplex PCR; TCRdb's copy has only in-frame clones and leaves some out. Among 450,000 to 600,000 clones listed, 60% to 85% were seen once. Study-wide findings and caveats: The small donor group covered limited genetic and exposure diversity. Sampling involved blood alone; tissue repertoires likely differ.

Material: PBMCs. The clonotype originates from a woman in her thirties or forties in good health. Some clones in this sample may be carry-over from other donors' samples. The chain employs TRBV28 and TRBJ2-7; D call uncertain. CDR3 nucleotides: TGTGCCAGCAGTTTTTATACCTACGAGCAGTACTTC. Its translation is CASSFYTYEQYF. The full variable domain, in which reference TRBV28 and TRBJ2-7 provide the parts outside the CDR3, is DVKVTQSSRYLVKRTGEKVFLECVQDMDHENMFWYRQDPGLGLRLIYFSYDVKMKEKGDIPEGYSVSREKKERFSLILESASTNQTSMYLCASSFYTYEQYFGPGTRLTVT.